This TCR beta chain came from a study of blood T cell repertoires in COVID-19. The V and J ends lost 7 bases and 4 bases respectively, with 11 bases between them. The CDR3 is 12 residues long. Germline CDR1 and CDR2: SGHRS and YFSETQ. The assay was immunoSEQ multiplex PCR, and TCRdb's table has in-frame clones only and misses some. The top ten hold about 8% of the sample, which has approximately 160,000 clones, about 85% seen once. Recovery meant two consecutive negative NP/OP PCR tests, professional clearance, or resolved symptoms. This receptor was obtained from a woman in her fifties or sixties who had recovered from COVID-19. The genes are TRBV5-1 and TRBJ1-1, with D perhaps matching TRBD1 (6 bases). The sample taken for sequencing was PBMCs or T cells enriched from blood (not recorded which). CDR3 loop: CASSGEGTEAFF. The CDR3 region has the DNA TGCGCCAGCTCAGGGGAGGGCACTGAAGCTTTCTTT.